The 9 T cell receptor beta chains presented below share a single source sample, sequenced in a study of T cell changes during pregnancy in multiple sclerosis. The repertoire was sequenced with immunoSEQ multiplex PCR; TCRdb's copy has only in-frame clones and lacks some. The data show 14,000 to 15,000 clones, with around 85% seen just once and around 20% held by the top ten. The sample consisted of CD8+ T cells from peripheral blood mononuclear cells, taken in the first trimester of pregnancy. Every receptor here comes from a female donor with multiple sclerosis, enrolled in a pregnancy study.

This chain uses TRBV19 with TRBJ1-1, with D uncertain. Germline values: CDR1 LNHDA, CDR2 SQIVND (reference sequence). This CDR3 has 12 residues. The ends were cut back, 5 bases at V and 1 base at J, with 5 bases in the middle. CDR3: CASSYGNTEAFF. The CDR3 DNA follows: TGTGCCAGTAGTTACGGGAACACTGAAGCTTTCTTT. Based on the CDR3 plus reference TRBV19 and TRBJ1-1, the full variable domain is DGGITQSPKYLFRKEGQNVTLSCEQNLNHDAMYWYRQDPGQGLRLIYYSQIVNDFQKGDIAEGYSVSREKKESFPLTVTSAQKNPTAFYLCASSYGNTEAFFGQGTRLTVV.

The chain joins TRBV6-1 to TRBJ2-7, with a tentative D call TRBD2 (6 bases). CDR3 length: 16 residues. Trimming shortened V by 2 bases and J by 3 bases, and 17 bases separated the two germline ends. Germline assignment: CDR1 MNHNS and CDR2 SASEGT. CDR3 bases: TGTGCCAGCAGTGAATCCTACTGGGACGGGGGCTACGAGCAGTACTTC. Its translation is CASSESYWDGGYEQYF.

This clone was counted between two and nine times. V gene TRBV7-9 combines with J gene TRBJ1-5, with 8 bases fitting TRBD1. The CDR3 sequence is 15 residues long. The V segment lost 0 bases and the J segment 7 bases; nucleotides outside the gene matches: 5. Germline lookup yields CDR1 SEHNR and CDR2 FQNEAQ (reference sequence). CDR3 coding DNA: TGTGCCAGCAGCTTAGCCGGACAGGGTTACCAGCCCCAGCATTTT. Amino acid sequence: CASSLAGQGYQPQHF.

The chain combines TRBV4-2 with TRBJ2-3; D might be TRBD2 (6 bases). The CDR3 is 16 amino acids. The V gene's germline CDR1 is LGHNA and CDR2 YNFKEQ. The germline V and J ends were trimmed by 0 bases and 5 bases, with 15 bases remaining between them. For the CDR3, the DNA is TGTGCCAGCAGCCAAGAAGGCGGGGATCAGGGAGATACGCAGTATTTT. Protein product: CASSQEGGDQGDTQYF.

CDR3 amino acids: CASSSLGTEAFF. The CDR3 nucleotides read TGTGCCAGCAGCTCGCTAGGAACTGAAGCTTTCTTT. V and J are TRBV5-4 and TRBJ1-1, with D hard to call. V dropped 3 bases and J dropped 5 bases, with 8 bases sitting between them. The length of the CDR3 is 12 residues. Germline V lookup: CDR1 SGHNT, CDR2 YYREEE (reference sequence).

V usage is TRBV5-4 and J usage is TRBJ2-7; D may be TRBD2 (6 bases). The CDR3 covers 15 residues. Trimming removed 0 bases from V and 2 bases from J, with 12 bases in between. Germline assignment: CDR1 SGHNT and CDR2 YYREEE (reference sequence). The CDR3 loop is CASSLDGGSPYEQYF. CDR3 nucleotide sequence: TGTGCCAGCAGCTTGGACGGGGGATCCCCCTACGAGCAGTACTTC. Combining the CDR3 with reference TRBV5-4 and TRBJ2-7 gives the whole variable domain ETGVTQSPTHLIKTRGQQVTLRCSSQSGHNTVSWYQQALGQGPQFIFQYYREEENGRGNFPPRFSGLQFPNYSSELNVNALELDDSALYLCASSLDGGSPYEQYFGPGTRLTVT.

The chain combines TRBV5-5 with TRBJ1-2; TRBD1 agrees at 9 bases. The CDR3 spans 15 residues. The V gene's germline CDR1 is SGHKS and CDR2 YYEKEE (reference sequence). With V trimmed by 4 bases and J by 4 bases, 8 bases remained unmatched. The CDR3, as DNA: TGTGCCAGCAGCGGACCGGGACAGGGTTTCTATGGCTACACCTTC. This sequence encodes CASSGPGQGFYGYTF.

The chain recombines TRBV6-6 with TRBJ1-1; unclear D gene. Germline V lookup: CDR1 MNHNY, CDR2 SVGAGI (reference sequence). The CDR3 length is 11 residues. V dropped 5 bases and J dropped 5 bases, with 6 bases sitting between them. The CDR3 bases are TGTGCCAGCAGTCCCGCGACTGAAGCTTTCTTT. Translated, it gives CASSPATEAFF.

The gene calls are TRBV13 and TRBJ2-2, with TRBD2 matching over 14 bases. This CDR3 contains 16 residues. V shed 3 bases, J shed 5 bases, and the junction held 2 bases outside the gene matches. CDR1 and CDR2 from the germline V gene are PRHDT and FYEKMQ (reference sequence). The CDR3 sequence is CASSFGTSGSTGELFF. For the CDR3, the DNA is TGTGCCAGCAGCTTTGGGACTAGCGGGAGTACCGGGGAGCTGTTTTTT.